This T cell receptor beta chain was found in a study of OX40 agonist ivuxolimab in advanced cancers. Looking at the study overall: Three patients, one with hepatocellular carcinoma and two with cutaneous melanoma, achieved partial responses. Study-wide results and caveats: CD4+ and CD8+ blood T cells expanded clonally by week 6 at 0.1 to 3.0 mg/kg.

The CDR3 has 15 amino acids. Germline values: CDR1 MNHEY, CDR2 SVGAGI. Trimming at V came to 6 bases and at J to 7 bases, leaving 13 bases not matched to a gene. Of note for this clone: The antigen is unknown.

The method was immunoSEQ multiplex PCR; TCRdb's version includes in-frame clones alone and lacks a portion of them. Of tens of thousands of clones in the sample, around 86% are singletons; the top ten hold under 0.35%. This specimen consisted of CD4+ or CD8+ T cells sorted from blood, obtained in a trial of the OX40 agonist ivuxolimab. This chain joins TRBV6-5 and TRBJ1-2; 8 nucleotides agree with TRBD1. The source is an adult with an advanced solid tumor such as melanoma, head and neck, liver or kidney cancer. The CDR3 nucleotides read TGTGCCAGCAGCGCCCCCCCTGGACAGGGTCGTGGCTACACCTTC. This sequence encodes CASSAPPGQGRGYTF.